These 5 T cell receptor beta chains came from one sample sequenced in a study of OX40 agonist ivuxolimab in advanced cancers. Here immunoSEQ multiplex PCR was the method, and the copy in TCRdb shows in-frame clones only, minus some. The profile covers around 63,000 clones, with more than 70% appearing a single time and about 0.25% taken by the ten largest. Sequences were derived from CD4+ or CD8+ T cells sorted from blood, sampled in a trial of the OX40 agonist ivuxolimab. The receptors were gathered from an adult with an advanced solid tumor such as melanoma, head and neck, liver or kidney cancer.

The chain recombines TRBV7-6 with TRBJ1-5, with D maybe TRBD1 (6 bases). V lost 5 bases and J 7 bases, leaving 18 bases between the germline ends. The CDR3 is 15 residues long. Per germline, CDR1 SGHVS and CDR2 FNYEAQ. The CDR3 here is CASSPLTGTEQPQHF. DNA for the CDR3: TGTGCCAGCAGCCCACTAACAGGGACTGAACAGCCCCAGCATTTT.

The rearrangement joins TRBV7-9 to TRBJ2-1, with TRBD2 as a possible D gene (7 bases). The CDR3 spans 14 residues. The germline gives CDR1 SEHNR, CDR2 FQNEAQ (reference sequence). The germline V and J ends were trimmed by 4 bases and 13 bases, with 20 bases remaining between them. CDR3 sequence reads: CASSSLEGRGPQFF. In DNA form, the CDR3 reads TGTGCCAGCAGCTCGCTCGAGGGGCGGGGGCCACAGTTCTTC.

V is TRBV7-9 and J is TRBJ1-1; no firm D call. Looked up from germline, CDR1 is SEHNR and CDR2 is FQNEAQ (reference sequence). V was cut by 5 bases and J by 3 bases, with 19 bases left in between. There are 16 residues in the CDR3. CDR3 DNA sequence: TGTGCCAGCAGCGCCCAGAGGGTGGGCAGCGACACTGAAGCTTTCTTT. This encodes CASSAQRVGSDTEAFF.

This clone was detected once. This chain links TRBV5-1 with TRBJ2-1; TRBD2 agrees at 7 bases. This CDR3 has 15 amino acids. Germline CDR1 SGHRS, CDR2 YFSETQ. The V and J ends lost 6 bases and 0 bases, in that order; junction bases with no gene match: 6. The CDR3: CASTPGGSSYNEQFF. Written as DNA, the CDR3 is TGCGCCAGCACCCCGGGGGGAAGCTCCTACAATGAGCAGTTCTTC.

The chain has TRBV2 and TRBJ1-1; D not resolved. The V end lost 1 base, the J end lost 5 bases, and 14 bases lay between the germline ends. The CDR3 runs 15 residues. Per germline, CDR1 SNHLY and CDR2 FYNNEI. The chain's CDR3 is CASSEGSHRWTEAFF. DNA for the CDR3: TGTGCCAGCAGTGAAGGGAGTCATAGATGGACTGAAGCTTTCTTT.